A selection of T cell receptor beta chains follows, all from one sample in a study of beta chain features in type 1 diabetes. Some clones are missing from TCRdb's copy, which holds only in-frame ones; the method was immunoSEQ multiplex PCR. The table has about 140,000 clones, less than 10% seen once. The sequenced material came from central memory CD4+ T cells from blood. Every receptor here comes from a woman aged 40 to 50 in good health. Each CDR3 is given with its conserved first and last residue. A D gene is named only where the DNA matches it firmly. Only some rows state a clone size, as once, few, many or a class for expanded clones.

d_call j_call clone_size v_call cdr3_length cdr3_nt cdr3_aa
- TRBJ1-2 few TRBV10-3 14 TGTGCCATCAGTGGAGTTGGGGGCGCTGCTGGCTACACCTTC CAISGVGGAAGYTF
- TRBJ1-4 - TRBV18 14 TGTGCCAGCTCCCCTAGCAGGACGAATGAAAAACTGTTTTTT CASSPSRTNEKLFF
TRBD2 TRBJ2-2 - TRBV10-3 14 TGTGCCATCACACCGGGACTAAACACCGGGGAGCTGTTTTTT CAITPGLNTGELFF
- TRBJ1-5 few TRBV7-9 15 TGTGCCAGCAGCTTTATGGGAGGTCAGAATCAGCCCCAGCATTTT CASSFMGGQNQPQHF
TRBD2 TRBJ2-2 - TRBV7-8 21 TGTGCCAGCAGCTTAGCGCTTCAAATTTTCCTAGCGGGGGGGCTGTCCGGGGAGCTGTTTTTT CASSLALQIFLAGGLSGELFF
TRBD1 TRBJ1-1 few TRBV29-1 14 TGCAGCGCCAAGACCCAGGGGGCGATCGGTGAAGCTTTCTTT CSAKTQGAIGEAFF
TRBD2 TRBJ2-5 - TRBV5-1 16 TGCGCCAGCAGCTTGCCCGGGACTAGCGGGGGAGAGACCCAGTACTTC CASSLPGTSGGETQYF
TRBD1 TRBJ2-1 many TRBV2 14 TGTGCCAGCAGTGGGGACAGTTCCTACAATGAGCAGTTCTTC CASSGDSSYNEQFF
- TRBJ2-4 - TRBV18 18 TGTGCCAGCTCACCACGAGGTCCAGGGGAGTCGGCCAAAAACATTCAGTACTTC CASSPRGPGESAKNIQYF
TRBD1 TRBJ2-3 few TRBV19 14 TGTGCCAGTTCTCGGACAGGGTTGAGGGATACGCAGTATTTT CASSRTGLRDTQYF
TRBD2 TRBJ2-1 once TRBV5-4 14 TGTGCCAGCAGCTTCGCGGGGGGGTACAATGAGCAGTTCTTC CASSFAGGYNEQFF
TRBD1 TRBJ2-4 - TRBV11-2 18 TGTGCCAGCAGCCCTAAGTCGACAGGGGTAGCAGCCAAAAACATTCAGTACTTC CASSPKSTGVAAKNIQYF
- TRBJ1-3 few TRBV19 15 TGTGCCAGTGAACCGGGACATAACTCTGGAAACACCATATATTTT CASEPGHNSGNTIYF
- TRBJ2-4 - TRBV13 15 TGTGCCAGCAGCTTCCCAGGGGCGGCCAAAAACATTCAGTACTTC CASSFPGAAKNIQYF
- TRBJ2-2 - TRBV7-9 14 TGTGCCAGCAGCTTTCTTCCTATCACCGGGGAGCTGTTTTTT CASSFLPITGELFF
TRBD2 TRBJ2-5 many TRBV29-1 14 TGCAGCGTCCTAAGCGGGGGGGCCGTAGAGACCCAGTACTTC CSVLSGGAVETQYF
TRBD1 TRBJ1-5 few TRBV6-1 18 TGTGCCAGCAGTGAAGAAGGGACAGCTAGCCTCAACAATCAGCCCCAGCATTTT CASSEEGTASLNNQPQHF
- TRBJ2-3 many TRBV7-2 14 TGTGCCAGCAGCTTGACTATCGGCACAGATACGCAGTATTTT CASSLTIGTDTQYF
- TRBJ1-5 - TRBV5-6 14 TGTGCCAGCAGCCGGATGGGGCTCGGCGGGCCCCAGCATTTT CASSRMGLGGPQHF
TRBD1 TRBJ1-1 few TRBV27 13 TGTGCCAGCAGTAAACAGGGGGAGGGAGAAGCTTTCTTT CASSKQGEGEAFF
TRBD2 TRBJ2-7 - TRBV4-1 15 TGCGCCAGCAGCCATTATAGCGGGGGGTCCTACGAGCAGTACTTC CASSHYSGGSYEQYF
TRBD2 TRBJ2-3 - TRBV2 15 TGTGCCAGCACCGCTAGCGGGGCAAGCACAGATACGCAGTATTTT CASTASGASTDTQYF
- TRBJ1-2 few TRBV7-2 12 TGTGCCAGCAGCTCCAGGCCCTATGGCTACACCTTC CASSSRPYGYTF
- TRBJ2-3 few TRBV9 15 TGTGCCAGCCACGGGGGAGAGGTAACGCGGGATACGCAGTATTTT CASHGGEVTRDTQYF
- TRBJ1-2 - TRBV7-9 14 TGTGCCAGCAGCTTGGGAAGGACAGCTTATGGCTACACCTTC CASSLGRTAYGYTF
- TRBJ1-5 few TRBV15 15 TGTGCCACCAGCAGAGGCCCGGTTAGCAATCAGCCCCAGCATTTT CATSRGPVSNQPQHF
TRBD1 TRBJ1-3 - TRBV11-2 15 TGTGCCAGCAGCTTAGATTCGGGACAGGGAAACACCATATATTTT CASSLDSGQGNTIYF
TRBD1 TRBJ2-7 few TRBV11-2 14 TGTGCCAGCAGGGTAGGGACAGGGGCAAACGAGCAGTACTTC CASRVGTGANEQYF
- TRBJ2-5 - TRBV27 14 TGTGCCAGCTACTACCGAGAGGGACAAGAGACCCAGTACTTC CASYYREGQETQYF
- TRBJ1-5 - TRBV15 15 TGTGCCACCAGCAGCACAGGGTTTAGCAATCAGCCCCAGCATTTT CATSSTGFSNQPQHF
- TRBJ2-6 few TRBV7-6 10 TGTGCCAGCAGCGGAGAAGTCCTGACTTTC CASSGEVLTF
TRBD1 TRBJ1-4 few TRBV2 14 TGTGCCAGTCAGGCGGGACAGTCTTGGGAAAAACTGTTTTTT CASQAGQSWEKLFF
- TRBJ2-3 few TRBV29-1 14 TGCAGCGTCCGAGACACGGGATCCACAGATACGCAGTATTTT CSVRDTGSTDTQYF
TRBD1 TRBJ1-2 - TRBV19 16 TGTGCCAGTAGAGGGGCCGGGACAGGGGACTTCTATGGCTACACCTTC CASRGAGTGDFYGYTF
TRBD2 TRBJ2-2 many TRBV9 16 TGTGCCAGCAGCAGGCGGACTAGCGCGCGGGCCGGGGAGCTGTTTTTT CASSRRTSARAGELFF
- TRBJ2-3 - TRBV10-1 14 TGCGCCAGCAGCGGGACACCCGGCACAGATACGCAGTATTTT CASSGTPGTDTQYF
TRBD1 TRBJ2-7 - TRBV19 14 TGTGCCAGTACCCGACAGGGTTTCTCCTACGAGCAGTACTTC CASTRQGFSYEQYF
- TRBJ2-5 - TRBV11-3 15 TGTGCCAGCAGCCAAATCCGGACTCGCCAAGAGACCCAGTACTTC CASSQIRTRQETQYF
TRBD1 TRBJ1-1 few TRBV9 15 TGTGCCAGCAGCGCACAGGGGGTTGGGAACACTGAAGCTTTCTTT CASSAQGVGNTEAFF
- TRBJ2-5 - TRBV7-2 16 TGTGCCAGCAGCTTAGGGGGCGGGGGCGGCCTCGAGACCCAGTACTTC CASSLGGGGGLETQYF
- TRBJ2-5 - TRBV18 14 TGTGCCAGCTCACCAGTGACAACCCCAGAGACCCAGTACTTC CASSPVTTPETQYF
TRBD1 TRBJ1-2 few TRBV4-1 16 TGCGCCAGCAGCCAAGATGGCGGACAGGGGGCGCTTGGCTACACCTTC CASSQDGGQGALGYTF